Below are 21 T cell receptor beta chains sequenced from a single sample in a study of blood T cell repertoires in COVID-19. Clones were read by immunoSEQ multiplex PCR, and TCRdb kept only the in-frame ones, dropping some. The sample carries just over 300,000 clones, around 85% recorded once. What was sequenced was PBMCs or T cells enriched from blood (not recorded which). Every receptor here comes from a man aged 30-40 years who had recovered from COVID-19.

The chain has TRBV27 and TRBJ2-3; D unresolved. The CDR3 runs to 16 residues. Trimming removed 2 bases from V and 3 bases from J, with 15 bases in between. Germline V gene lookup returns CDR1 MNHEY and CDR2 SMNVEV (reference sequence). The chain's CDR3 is CASSLGFGLETDTQYF. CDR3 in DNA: TGTGCCAGCAGTTTAGGCTTCGGGTTAGAGACAGATACGCAGTATTTT.

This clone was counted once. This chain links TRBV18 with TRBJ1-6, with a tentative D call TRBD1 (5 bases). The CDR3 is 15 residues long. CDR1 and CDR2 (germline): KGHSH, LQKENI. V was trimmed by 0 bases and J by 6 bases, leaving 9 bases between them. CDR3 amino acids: CASSPPQGGNSPLHF. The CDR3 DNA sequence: TGTGCCAGCTCACCACCGCAGGGAGGTAATTCACCCCTCCACTTT.

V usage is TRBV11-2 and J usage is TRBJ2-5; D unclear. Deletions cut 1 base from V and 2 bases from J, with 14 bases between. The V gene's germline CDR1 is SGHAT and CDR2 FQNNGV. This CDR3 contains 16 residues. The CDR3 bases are TGTGCCAGCAGCTTAGGGATCTCCCCACTACAAGAGACCCAGTACTTC. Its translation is CASSLGISPLQETQYF.

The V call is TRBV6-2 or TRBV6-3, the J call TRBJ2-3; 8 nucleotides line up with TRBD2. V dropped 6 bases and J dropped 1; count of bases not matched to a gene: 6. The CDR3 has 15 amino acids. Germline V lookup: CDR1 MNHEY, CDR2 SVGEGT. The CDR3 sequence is CASSPTSEGTDTQYF. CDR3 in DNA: TGTGCCAGCAGCCCGACTAGCGAGGGCACAGATACGCAGTATTTT.

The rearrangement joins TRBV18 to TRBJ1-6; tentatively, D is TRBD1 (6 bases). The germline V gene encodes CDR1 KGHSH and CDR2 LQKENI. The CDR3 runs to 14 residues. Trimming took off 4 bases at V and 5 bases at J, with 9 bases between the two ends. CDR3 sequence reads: CASSRGQNNSPLHF. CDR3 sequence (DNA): TGTGCCAGCTCACGGGGACAAAATAATTCACCCCTCCACTTT.

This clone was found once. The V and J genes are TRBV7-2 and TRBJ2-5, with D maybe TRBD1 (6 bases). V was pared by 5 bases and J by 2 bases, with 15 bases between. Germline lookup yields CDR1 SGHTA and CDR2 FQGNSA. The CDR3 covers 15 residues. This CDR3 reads CASSTQQGKQETQYF. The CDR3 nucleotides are TGTGCCAGCAGCACCCAGCAGGGGAAGCAAGAGACCCAGTACTTC. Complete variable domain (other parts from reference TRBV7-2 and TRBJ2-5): GAGVSQSPSNKVTEKGKDVELRCDPISGHTALYWYRQSLGQGLEFLIYFQGNSAPDKSGLPSDRFSAERTGGSVSTLTIQRTQQEDSAVYLCASSTQQGKQETQYFGPGTRLLVL.

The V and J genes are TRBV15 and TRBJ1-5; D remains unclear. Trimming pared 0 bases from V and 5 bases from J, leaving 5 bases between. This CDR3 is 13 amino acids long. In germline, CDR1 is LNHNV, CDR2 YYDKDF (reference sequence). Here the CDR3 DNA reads TGTGCCACCAGCAGAGACTCTTATCAGCCCCAGCATTTT. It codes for CATSRDSYQPQHF.

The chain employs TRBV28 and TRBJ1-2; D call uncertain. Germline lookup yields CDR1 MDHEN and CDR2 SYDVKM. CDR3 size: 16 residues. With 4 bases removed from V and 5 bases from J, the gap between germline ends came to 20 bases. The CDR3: CASSSLTYPEAYGYTF. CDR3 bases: TGTGCCAGCAGTTCCTTGACCTACCCGGAGGCATATGGCTACACCTTC.

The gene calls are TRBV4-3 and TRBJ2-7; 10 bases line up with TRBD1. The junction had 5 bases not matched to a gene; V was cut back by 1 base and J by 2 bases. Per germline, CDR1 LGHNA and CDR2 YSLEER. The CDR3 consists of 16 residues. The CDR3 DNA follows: TGCGCCAGCAGCCAAGTTGCCGGGACAGGGGCCTACGAGCAGTACTTC. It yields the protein CASSQVAGTGAYEQYF.

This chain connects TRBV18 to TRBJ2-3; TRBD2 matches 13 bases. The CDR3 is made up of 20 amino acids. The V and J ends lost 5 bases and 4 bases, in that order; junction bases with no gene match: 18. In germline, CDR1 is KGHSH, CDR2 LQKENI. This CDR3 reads CASSGRVGTSGTMDADTQYF. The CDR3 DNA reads TGTGCCAGCTCAGGCAGGGTAGGGACTAGCGGGACCATGGACGCAGATACGCAGTATTTT.

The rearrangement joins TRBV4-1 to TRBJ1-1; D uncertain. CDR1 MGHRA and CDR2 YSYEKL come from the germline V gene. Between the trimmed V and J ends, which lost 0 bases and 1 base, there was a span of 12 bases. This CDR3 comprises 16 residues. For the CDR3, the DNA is TGCGCCAGCAGCCAAGATCGGGGTTTGGGGAACACTGAAGCTTTCTTT. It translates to CASSQDRGLGNTEAFF.

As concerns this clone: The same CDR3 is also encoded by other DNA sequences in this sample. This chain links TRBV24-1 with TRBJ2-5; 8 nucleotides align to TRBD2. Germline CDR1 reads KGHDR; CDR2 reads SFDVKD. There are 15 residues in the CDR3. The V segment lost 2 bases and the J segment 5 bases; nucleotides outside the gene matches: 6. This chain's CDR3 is CATSDSGGAGETQYF. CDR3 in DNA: TGTGCCACCAGTGATTCCGGGGGGGCCGGGGAGACCCAGTACTTC.

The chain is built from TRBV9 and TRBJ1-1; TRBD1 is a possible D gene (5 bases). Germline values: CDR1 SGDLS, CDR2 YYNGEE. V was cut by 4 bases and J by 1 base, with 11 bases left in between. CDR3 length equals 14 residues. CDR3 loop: CASSPAGGNTEAFF. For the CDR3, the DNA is TGTGCCAGCAGCCCGGCGGGGGGGAACACTGAAGCTTTCTTT.

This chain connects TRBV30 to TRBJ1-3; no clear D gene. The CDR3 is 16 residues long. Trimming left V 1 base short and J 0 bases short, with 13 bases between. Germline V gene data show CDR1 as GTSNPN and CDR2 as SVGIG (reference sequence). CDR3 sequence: CAWSGGNSASGNTIYF. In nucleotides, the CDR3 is TGTGCCTGGAGTGGCGGTAACTCTGCCTCTGGAAACACCATATATTTT.

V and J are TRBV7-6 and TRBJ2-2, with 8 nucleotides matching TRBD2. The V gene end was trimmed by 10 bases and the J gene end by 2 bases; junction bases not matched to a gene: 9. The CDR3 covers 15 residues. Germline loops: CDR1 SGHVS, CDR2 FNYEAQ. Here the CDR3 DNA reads TGTGCCACCTATAATAGCGGGGCCAACACCGGGGAGCTGTTTTTT. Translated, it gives CATYNSGANTGELFF.

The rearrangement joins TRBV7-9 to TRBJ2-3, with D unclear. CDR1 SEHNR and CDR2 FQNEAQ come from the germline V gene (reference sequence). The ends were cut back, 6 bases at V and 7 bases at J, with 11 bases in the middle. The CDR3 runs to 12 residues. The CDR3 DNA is TGTGCCAGCAGTGCCCCCGGGTATACGCAGTATTTT. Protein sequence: CASSAPGYTQYF.

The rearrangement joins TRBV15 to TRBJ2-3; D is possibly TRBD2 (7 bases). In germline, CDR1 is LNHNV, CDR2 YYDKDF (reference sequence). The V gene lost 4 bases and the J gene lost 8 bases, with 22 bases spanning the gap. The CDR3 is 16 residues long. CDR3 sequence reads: CATSMGGGGLRGTQYF. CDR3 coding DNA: TGTGCCACCAGCATGGGGGGCGGGGGTCTTAGGGGTACGCAGTATTTT.

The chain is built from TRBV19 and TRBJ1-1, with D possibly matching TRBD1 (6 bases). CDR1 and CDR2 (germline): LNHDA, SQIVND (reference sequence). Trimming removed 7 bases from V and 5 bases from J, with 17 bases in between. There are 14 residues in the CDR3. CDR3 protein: CASTRAQGGTEAFF. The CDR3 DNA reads TGTGCCAGTACCCGGGCACAGGGCGGAACTGAAGCTTTCTTT.

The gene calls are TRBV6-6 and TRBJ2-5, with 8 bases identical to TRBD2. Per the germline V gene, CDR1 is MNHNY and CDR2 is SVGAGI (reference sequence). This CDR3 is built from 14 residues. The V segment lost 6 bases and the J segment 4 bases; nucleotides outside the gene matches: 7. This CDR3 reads CASSPPGGGETQYF. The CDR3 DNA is TGTGCCAGCAGCCCCCCGGGGGGGGGAGAGACCCAGTACTTC.

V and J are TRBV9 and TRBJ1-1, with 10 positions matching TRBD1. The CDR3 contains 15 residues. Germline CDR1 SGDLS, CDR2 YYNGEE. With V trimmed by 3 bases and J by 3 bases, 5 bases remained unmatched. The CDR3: CASSARQGAHTEAFF. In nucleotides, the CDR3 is TGTGCCAGCAGCGCCCGACAGGGGGCTCACACTGAAGCTTTCTTT.

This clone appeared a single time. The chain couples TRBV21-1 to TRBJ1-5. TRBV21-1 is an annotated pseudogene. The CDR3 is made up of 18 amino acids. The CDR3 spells CASTTKGRGGNSNQPQHF. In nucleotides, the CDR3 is TGTGCCAGCACGACCAAAGGGAGGGGGGGGAATAGCAATCAGCCCCAGCATTTT.